The 28 T cell receptor beta chains below were found in one sample sequenced in a study of identical twins. TCRdb processed the 5' RACE reads anew with MiXCR; each CDR3 protein has one entry. Of about 790,000 distinct CDR3 sequences listed, 18% are singletons. This same sample was also part of a study on T cells expressing NK-cell markers.

Input material: PBMCs. These receptors came from a woman under 30 in good health.

There are a few counts of this clonotype. This chain joins TRBV7-9 and TRBJ2-4; TRBD2 aligns across 10 bases. CDR3 length equals 15 residues. CDR1 is SEHNR, CDR2 FQNEAQ, per germline (reference sequence). The ends lost 5 bases at V and 0 bases at J; junction bases unmatched: 1. CDR3 in amino acids: CASSGLAEAKNIQYF. CDR3 coding DNA: TGTGCCAGCAGCGGACTAGCGGAAGCCAAAAACATTCAGTACTTC.

V gene TRBV20-1 combines with J gene TRBJ1-1; tentative D call: TRBD1 (5 bases). V lost 0 bases and J lost 3, with 11 bases in between. Germline-derived CDR1 and CDR2 are DFQATT and SNEGSKA (reference sequence). The CDR3 is 14 residues long. CDR3 region: CSAREPQGHTEAFF. As DNA, the CDR3 is TGCAGTGCTAGAGAACCTCAGGGCCACACTGAAGCTTTCTTT.

The CDR3 loop reads CASSLLAGLGAVGELFF. CDR3 DNA sequence: TGTGCCAGCAGCTTATTGGCGGGACTAGGTGCGGTCGGGGAGCTGTTTTTT. The rearrangement links TRBV7-8 to TRBJ2-2; TRBD2 aligns across 8 bases. The trim removed 2 bases at V and 7 bases at J, leaving 12 bases unmatched. This CDR3 is 17 amino acids long. Germline V gives CDR1 SGHVS, CDR2 FQNEAQ.

V is TRBV3-1 and J is TRBJ1-1; possible D gene TRBD1, 5 bases. Deletions cut 2 bases from V and 8 bases from J, with 9 bases between. Germline lookup yields CDR1 LGHDT and CDR2 YNNKEL (reference sequence). The CDR3 totals 12 residues. CDR3 protein: CASSQFGGEAFF. CDR3 nucleotides: TGTGCCAGCAGCCAATTCGGGGGAGAAGCTTTCTTT. The full variable domain, with the rest looked up from reference TRBV3-1 and TRBJ1-1, is DTAVSQTPKYLVTQMGNDKSIKCEQNLGHDTMYWYKQDSKKFLKIMFSYNNKELIINETVPNRFSPKSPDKAHLNLHINSLELGDSAVYFCASSQFGGEAFFGQGTRLTVV.

The table lists this clonotype with a few counts. The genes are TRBV5-6 and TRBJ2-5; D is undetermined. Trimming stripped 3 bases from V and 5 bases from J, with 11 bases between. CDR1 and CDR2 (germline): SGHDT, YYEEEE. There are 13 residues in the CDR3. Written as DNA, the CDR3 is TGTGCCAGCAGCTCCCGCATCCAGGAGACCCAGTACTTC. It yields the protein CASSSRIQETQYF.

CDR3 in amino acids: CASSHGASGENEQFF. The CDR3 DNA follows: TGTGCCAGCAGCCACGGGGCTAGCGGGGAGAATGAGCAGTTCTTC. This chain joins TRBV7-2 and TRBJ2-1, with 9 nucleotides matching TRBD2. V lost 5 bases, J lost 7 bases, and 9 bases stayed unmatched. Germline loops: CDR1 SGHTA, CDR2 FQGNSA. The CDR3 consists of 15 residues.

V is TRBV6-1 and J is TRBJ2-7; 8 bases line up with TRBD1. In germline, CDR1 is MNHNS, CDR2 SASEGT. After removal of 5 bases from V and 5 bases from J, the junction contained 5 bases not matched to a gene. The length of the CDR3 is 13 residues. CDR3 protein: CASSTGGRDEQYF. The DNA for the CDR3 is TGTGCCAGCAGTACAGGGGGTAGAGACGAGCAGTACTTC.

The chain combines TRBV13 with TRBJ2-3; TRBD1 matches 9 bases. The CDR3 runs to 16 residues. CDR1 and CDR2 (germline): PRHDT, FYEKMQ (reference sequence). V shed 7 bases and J 5 bases; nucleotides not matched to a gene: 13. CDR3 loop: CASTQSGTGPRDTQYF. As DNA, the CDR3 is TGTGCCAGCACCCAGTCCGGGACAGGGCCCCGAGATACGCAGTATTTT.

This clonotype was observed a few times. This sequence joins TRBV4-3 and TRBJ2-2; a possible D gene is TRBD2 (7 bases). CDR1 LGHNA and CDR2 YSLEER come from the germline V gene. The V end was cut by 6 bases, the J end by 5 bases, with 16 bases between. The CDR3 extends over 15 amino acids. DNA of the CDR3: TGCGCCAGCAGTGGGAGGGGGGGATGGACCGGGGAGCTGTTTTTT. Translation: CASSGRGGWTGELFF.

The chain has TRBV4-3 and TRBJ2-1; possible D gene TRBD2, 6 bases. Germline CDR1 and CDR2: LGHNA and YSLEER. The CDR3 spans 15 residues. V was clipped by 3 bases and J by 9 bases, with 18 bases between them. This CDR3 reads CASSQPTRTGGEQFF. CDR3 nucleotide sequence: TGCGCCAGCAGCCAGCCGACTAGGACTGGCGGTGAGCAGTTCTTC.

The CDR3 spells CASSQVVEPTSYEQYF. CDR3 nucleotides: TGCGCCAGCAGCCAAGTAGTAGAACCAACATCCTACGAGCAGTACTTC. The rearrangement links TRBV4-3 to TRBJ2-7; D uncertain. CDR1 and CDR2 from the germline V gene are LGHNA and YSLEER. The V and J ends lost 1 base and 1 base respectively, with 14 bases between them. The CDR3 extends over 16 amino acids.

V usage is TRBV11-2 and J usage is TRBJ2-4; D not certain. From germline, CDR1 is SGHAT and CDR2 FQNNGV. V was cut by 5 bases and J by 4 bases, with 12 bases left in between. The CDR3 length is 14 residues. The CDR3 here is CASSPPDGKNIQYF. CDR3 nucleotide sequence: TGTGCCAGCAGCCCCCCGGACGGAAAAAACATTCAGTACTTC.

This clonotype turned up a few times. The chain is built from TRBV5-1 and TRBJ1-1; D is possibly TRBD1 (5 bases). The CDR3 totals 13 residues. Trimming removed 7 bases from V and 1 base from J, with 11 bases in between. Germline V gene data show CDR1 as SGHRS and CDR2 as YFSETQ. CDR3 DNA sequence: TGCGCCAGCGACCGGGACGGGAACACTGAAGCTTTCTTT. Protein product: CASDRDGNTEAFF.

Many counts were recorded for this clonotype. This chain links TRBV12-3 or TRBV12-4 with TRBJ1-2, with a weak D call TRBD1 (5 bases). Deletions cut 8 bases from V and 7 bases from J, with 11 bases between. This CDR3 contains 11 residues. CDR3 amino acids: CASAAGFGYTF. In DNA form, the CDR3 reads TGTGCCAGCGCGGCAGGGTTTGGCTACACCTTC.

This clonotype was found a few times. CDR3 in DNA: TGTGCCAGCAGGGAACTAGCGGGGGGGAGCAATGAGCAGTTCTTC. It specifies CASRELAGGSNEQFF. V and J are TRBV12-3 or TRBV12-4 and TRBJ2-1; 13 positions agree with TRBD2. The junction had 5 bases not matched to a gene; V was cut back by 6 bases and J by 6 bases. The CDR3 runs to 15 residues.

The chain couples TRBV5-6 to TRBJ1-5; TRBD1 matches at 9 bases. CDR3 length: 15 residues. The V gene's germline CDR1 is SGHDT and CDR2 YYEEEE. Trimming at V came to 4 bases and at J to 1 base, leaving 3 bases not matched to a gene. CDR3 loop: CASSRGTGSNQPQHF. In nucleotides, the CDR3 is TGTGCCAGCAGCCGTGGGACAGGGAGCAATCAGCCCCAGCATTTT.

This chain links TRBV5-6 with TRBJ2-5; D is tentatively TRBD1 or TRBD2 (5 bases each). CDR1 and CDR2 from the germline V gene are SGHDT and YYEEEE. This CDR3 contains 14 residues. Trimming shortened V by 4 bases and J by 7 bases, and 17 bases separated the two germline ends. CDR3 protein: CASSIAGTSATQYF. The CDR3 DNA follows: TGTGCCAGCAGCATTGCTGGGACCTCCGCGACCCAGTACTTC.

This clonotype was recorded a few times. V gene TRBV5-4 combines with J gene TRBJ2-1; possibly TRBD1 for D (6 bases). Germline V gene data show CDR1 as SGHNT and CDR2 as YYREEE (reference sequence). The CDR3 covers 15 residues. With 0 bases removed from V and 8 bases from J, the gap between germline ends came to 15 bases. The CDR3 DNA reads TGTGCCAGCAGCTTGGAACAGGGAGTCGAAGATGAGCAGTTCTTC. The encoded protein is CASSLEQGVEDEQFF.

The V call is TRBV6-1, the J call TRBJ1-1; 7 bases fit TRBD1. Trimming at V came to 8 bases and at J to 4 bases, leaving 7 bases not matched to a gene. Germline CDR1 reads MNHNS; CDR2 reads SASEGT. The CDR3 has 13 residues. DNA for the CDR3: TGTGCCAGCCGAGGGGGCGTCGGCACTGAAGCTTTCTTT. Translation: CASRGGVGTEAFF.

This clonotype was seen a handful of times. This chain links TRBV29-1 with TRBJ2-3; a possible D gene is TRBD1 (6 bases). Germline CDR1 SQVTM, CDR2 ANQGSEA. This CDR3 region has 12 residues. V gave up 0 bases and J gave up 8 bases, with 9 bases separating them. The CDR3 DNA is TGCAGCGTTGAAGATCAGGGGTTTACGCAGTATTTT. This translates into CSVEDQGFTQYF.

Only a few counts were recorded for this clonotype. This chain links TRBV20-1 with TRBJ2-5; D ambiguous. The germline V and J ends were trimmed by 1 base and 2 bases, with 11 bases remaining between them. Per germline, CDR1 DFQATT and CDR2 SNEGSKA (reference sequence). The CDR3 is 14 residues long. The CDR3 nucleotides are TGCAGTGCTAGAGTTTGGGCTGTTCAAGAGACCCAGTACTTC. Its protein is CSARVWAVQETQYF.

V and J are TRBV7-2 and TRBJ1-2; D is perhaps TRBD1 (6 bases). Germline V gene sequence: CDR1 SGHTA, CDR2 FQGNSA. The CDR3 totals 16 residues. Trimming took off 5 bases at V and 1 base at J, with 17 bases between the two ends. CDR3 sequence reads: CASSPGGTIHNYGYTF. DNA of the CDR3: TGTGCCAGCAGCCCCGGAGGGACAATACATAACTATGGCTACACCTTC.

This clonotype was detected only a few times. At one of its ends the junction is not consistent with the germline gene, which may arise from a read error. The V gene is TRBV7-9, the J gene TRBJ2-1; 7 bases are a match to TRBD2. The germline V gene has CDR1 SEHNR and CDR2 FQNEAQ (reference sequence). The CDR3 runs 16 residues. The CDR3 nucleotides read TGTGCCAGCAGCTTAGTGTCTAGCGGCTCCTCCAATGAGCAGTTCTTC. Its translation is CASSLVSSGSSNEQFF.

This chain uses TRBV7-8 with TRBJ2-7; 8 bases map to TRBD2. The V gene's germline CDR1 is SGHVS and CDR2 FQNEAQ. The CDR3 loop spans 15 amino acids. Germline trimming cut 5 bases from V and 5 bases from J; bases unmatched to any gene: 11. In nucleotides, the CDR3 is TGTGCCAGCAGCCCAGAGGGACTAGTTTCGGACGAGCAGTACTTC. It encodes CASSPEGLVSDEQYF.

The chain has TRBV7-9 and TRBJ2-2, with a weak D call TRBD2 (6 bases). In germline, CDR1 is SEHNR, CDR2 FQNEAQ (reference sequence). This CDR3 has 16 residues. With 5 bases removed from V and 2 bases from J, the gap between germline ends came to 15 bases. In nucleotides, the CDR3 is TGTGCCAGCAGCCCGTTCGGGGGTCCTAACACCGGGGAGCTGTTTTTT. Protein sequence: CASSPFGGPNTGELFF.

This chain links TRBV10-2 with TRBJ2-3; no clear D. The CDR3 covers 15 residues. Trimming removed 3 bases from V and 4 bases from J, with 14 bases in between. Per germline, CDR1 WSHSY and CDR2 SAAADI. In DNA, the CDR3 is TGCGCCAGCAGTGATGTAGTAGGTTGGGCAGATACGCAGTATTTT. Translation: CASSDVVGWADTQYF.

In this sample, this clonotype turned up a few times. The J gene is TRBJ1-1, the V gene TRBV20-1; 8 bases are a match to TRBD1. Germline CDR1 is DFQATT and CDR2 is SNEGSKA (reference sequence). This CDR3 has 15 amino acids. The V gene end was trimmed by 3 bases and the J gene end by 0 bases; junction bases not matched to a gene: 6. The CDR3 coding sequence is TGCAGTGCTAGGGGGGCAGGGGGCATGAACACTGAAGCTTTCTTT. It encodes CSARGAGGMNTEAFF.

The rearrangement joins TRBV4-3 to TRBJ2-1; 8 nucleotides align to TRBD2. Germline loops: CDR1 LGHNA, CDR2 YSLEER. CDR3 size: 14 residues. V was clipped by 1 base and J by 12 bases; unmatched bases: 8. CDR3 DNA sequence: TGCGCCAGCAGCCAAGGAAAAAGCGGGAGACCGCAGTTCTTC. Protein product: CASSQGKSGRPQFF.